This T cell receptor beta chain stems from a study of TIL therapy for anti-PD-1-resistant metastatic lung cancer. For the study at large: Most patients had lung adenocarcinoma.

Time point noted: pre-treatment sample, taken before nivolumab and TIL therapy. The libraries were made with immunoSEQ v3. The repertoire was sequenced with immunoSEQ multiplex PCR; TCRdb's copy has only in-frame clones and lacks some. The sample yields more than 45,000 clones, around 70% seen once. Germline CDR1 SGHTA, CDR2 FQGNSA. This CDR3 is built from 13 residues. Trimming removed 5 bases from V and 1 base from J, with 8 bases in between. The rearrangement links TRBV7-2 to TRBJ1-1, with no clear D. This TCR derives from a person aged 25-79 years with non-small cell lung cancer. The input for sequencing was blood, taken at baseline. CDR3 nucleotide sequence: TGTGCCAGCAGCCTCTTGCGGAACACTGAAGCTTTCTTT. It translates to CASSLLRNTEAFF.